The entry that follows covers one T cell receptor beta chain sequence. Antigen unknown. The entry originates in a study of post-analysis software for immune sequencing data. Study background: The disease courses covered relapsing-remitting, secondary progressive and progressive-relapsing multiple sclerosis. Study-wide results and limits: A handful of TRBV segments appeared more often in patients than in controls, and TRBV5-6, TRBV5-1 and TRBV20-1 were among these. F-measure co-clustering was strong for batch-matched samples.

The germline gives CDR1 SGHDN, CDR2 FVKESK. V shed 7 bases and J 1 base; nucleotides not matched to a gene: 27. The CDR3 covers 21 residues. The TCR beta cDNA libraries contained unique molecular identifiers. Each CDR3 protein gets one entry after TCRdb re-called the PCR reads with MiXCR. The table lists roughly 650,000 distinct CDR3 sequences, approximately 60% of them singletons, with 11% in the top ten. The TCR sequence derives from a girl aged 2 to 10 with multiple sclerosis. Sequencing input: blood. V gene TRBV14 combines with J gene TRBJ2-5; TRBD2 matches 7 bases. CDR3 nucleotide sequence: TGTGCCAGCAAGTCTTCCGCGGGAGCGGGACTCAAACGGCTCCGCCAAGAGACCCAGTACTTC. Translated: CASKSSAGAGLKRLRQETQYF.